In this sample, the clone carrying this TCR beta chain turned up once. The data were taken from a study of Siglec-9 on CD8 T cells in melanoma. The CDR3 is made up of 14 amino acids. After removal of 6 bases from V and 1 base from J, the junction contained 2 bases not matched to a gene. Germline CDR1 WSHSY, CDR2 SAAADI. Method: immunoSEQ multiplex PCR; TCRdb's copy keeps in-frame clones and lacks some. The table has roughly 35,000 clones, 84% seen once; the top ten hold approximately 2%. The J gene is TRBJ2-3, the V gene TRBV10-2, with TRBD2 matching over 9 bases. The sequence came from a human donor in good health. The sequenced sample was Siglec-9- CD8+ T cells sorted from blood. CDR3 nucleotide sequence: TGCGCCAGCAGAAGCGGGGGGCGCACAGATACGCAGTATTTT. It codes for CASRSGGRTDTQYF.